The TCR delta chain under discussion was sequenced for a study of Vδ1+ human thymocytes. Study outcomes and limitations: Unexpected Vdelta2 sequences could cause misinterpretation of bulk repertoire data. Thymic TRG and TRD repertoires appeared highly polyclonal. TRD repertoires were essentially private, unlike widely shared TRG clonotypes. Around 20% of thymic delta-chain sequences were Vdelta2, with few Vdelta3, unlike blood Vdelta1+ controls.

Extracted RNA was reverse transcribed into cDNA. Pooled V-gene forward primers with one constant-region reverse primer generated the CDR3 amplicons by multiplex PCR. TCRdb reanalyzed the multiplex PCR reads using CATT. The table includes over 45,000 delta-chain clones, roughly 15% detected once. Of note for this clone: No antigen is known for it. One junction end disagrees with the germline gene, perhaps due to a read error.

The CDR3 has 20 amino acids. Germline V lookup: CDR1 TSWWSYY, CDR2 QGS. Vdelta1+ thymocyte sorts reached between about 97% and 99.6% purity. V usage is TRDV1 and J usage is TRDJ1; perhaps TRDD3 as D (5 bases). Sequenced material: Vdelta1+ gamma-delta thymocytes from the thymus. The subset was: FACS-sorted CD3+ TCRalphabeta- TCRVdelta1+ TCRVdelta2- thymocytes. The receptor comes from a boy under two years old who had congenital heart surgery. The CDR3 sequence: CAFGELPNPQRGVYTDKLIF. CDR3 DNA sequence: TGTGCTTTTGGGGAACTACCGAACCCCCAACGGGGGGTCTACACCGATAAACTCATCTTT.